This TCR beta chain emerged from a study of spatial heterogeneity in lung cancer (dated by TCRdb to between 2019 and 2020). Broadly, across the study: Beta-chain transcripts were consistently detected in greater numbers than alpha-chain transcripts, which likely reflected higher beta-chain transcript abundance. In tumor regions, TCR transcript counts showed a strong correlation with a T cell transcriptional module score from matched bulk RNA-seq. In the raw uncorrected reads, each unique combination of TCR and UMI appeared more than ten times on average. In non-small cell lung cancer, the study made a quantitative comparison of TCR alpha and beta repertoires among multiple tumor regions, matched nontumor lung and blood. TCR repertoire features were related to nonsynonymous mutation counts determined by whole-exome sequencing of tumor tissue. Both alpha and beta chains were TCR-sequenced in fewer than 250 tumor regions, approximately 68 matched nontumor lung samples and some 50 PBMC samples obtained at surgery. Study-wide findings and limitations: TCR-seq coverage of tumor T cells was estimated to be only roughly 7.5% for alpha chains and 11% to 15% for beta chains. Confirming at a functional level the hypothesis that regional TCRs recognize regional mutations was considered to require additional single-cell paired TCR alpha and beta sequencing. The number of expanded intratumoral alpha and beta TCRs correlated with the tumor nonsynonymous mutation count. Counts of ubiquitous and regional expanded TCRs were found to correlate with counts of ubiquitous and regional nonsynonymous mutations, respectively.

In light of the paper, this sample's time point label describes: sample taken at primary tumor resection. The donors were fewer than 90 patients from the lung TRACERx cohort who had early-stage, untreated non-small cell lung cancer. Whole RNA extracted from tumor and nontumor lung tissue, or from cryopreserved PBMC samples, was used for TCR sequencing without cell sorting. A patient was chosen for TCR sequencing only when enough RNA was available from at least two tumor regions. A lung pathologist reviewed the tumor and adjacent nontumor lung specimens before the specimens were selected. Receptors were amplified or captured by 5' RACE. Sequencing instrument: NextSeq 500. The TCR library protocol attached a unique molecular identifier to each TCR cDNA molecule to allow correction of PCR and sequencing errors. Regarding the original processing steps: Decombinator tools were used for TCR identification, UMI-based error correction and CDR3 extraction. Expanded TCRs were defined as those above a frequency of 2 per 1,000, corresponding to the top 1% of the tumor frequency distribution. Expanded tumor TCRs statistically deemed absent (corrected P<0.05) from at least one tumor region were classed as regional, and all other expanded tumor TCRs were classed as ubiquitous. Rényi diversity was computed with the R vegan package after subsampling each repertoire 100 times to 5,000 TCRs. CDR3 similarity networks were built from amino acid triplet string-kernel similarity, connecting CDR3s with pairwise similarity above 0.82. In-frame beta chains were kept once TCRdb had trimmed the public reads at Q25 with fastp and called clones with MiXCR. Merged by CDR3 protein, the rows form single entries marked with the most common genes and DNA. The V and J calls were determined by TCRdb, not by the authors. The sample has a few thousand distinct CDR3 sequences on record, under 20% of them singletons. Together, the top ten hold about 10% of the sample.

The germline V gene provides CDR1 SQVTM and CDR2 ANQGSEA. Including the terminal cysteine and phenylalanine, the CDR3 comprises 14 residues. Only the CDR3 DNA stays, 42 bases, in frame from base 1. V and J are truncated by 8 bases and 3 bases respectively, leaving an intervening sequence of 17 bases. Note on this clonotype: Its antigen remains unidentified. No per-base quality is available; no much larger clone lies one base away.

This clonotype originated in a male donor with early-stage non-small cell lung cancer. The source was lung tumor tissue, collected at surgery. The chain is encoded by TRBV29-1 joined to TRBJ2-1; a confident D gene designation cannot be given. The sequenced DNA: TGCAGCTACCCTGAGGCCCCGGGCTACAATGAGCAGTTCTTC. It is translated as CSYPEAPGYNEQFF.